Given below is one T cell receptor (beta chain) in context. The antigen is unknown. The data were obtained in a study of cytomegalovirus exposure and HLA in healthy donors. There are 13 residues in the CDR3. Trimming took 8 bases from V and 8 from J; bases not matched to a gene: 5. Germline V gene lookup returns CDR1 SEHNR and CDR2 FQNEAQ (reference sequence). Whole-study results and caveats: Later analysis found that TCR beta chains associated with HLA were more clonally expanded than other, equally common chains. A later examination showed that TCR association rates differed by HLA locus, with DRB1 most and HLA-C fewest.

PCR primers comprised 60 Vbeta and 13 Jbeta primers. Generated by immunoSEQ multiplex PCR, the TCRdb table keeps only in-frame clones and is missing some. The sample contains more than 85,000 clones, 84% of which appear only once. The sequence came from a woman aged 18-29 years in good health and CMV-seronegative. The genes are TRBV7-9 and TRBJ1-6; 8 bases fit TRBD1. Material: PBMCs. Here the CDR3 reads CASEGQDHSPLHF. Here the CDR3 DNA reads TGTGCCAGCGAGGGACAGGATCATTCACCCCTCCACTTT.